The present entry profiles one T cell receptor beta chain with its context. Sequencing used immunoSEQ multiplex PCR; TCRdb keeps in-frame clones, though not all of them. The profile shows fewer than 250,000 clones, about 88% of them singletons. The sample belongs to a study of blood T cell repertoires in COVID-19. Study-level information: Sites in the United States, Italy and Spain provided acute and convalescent COVID-19 samples. PBMCs, B-cell-depleted T cells, or T cells were the source of the cDNA or gDNA that made up the material.

The receptor was isolated from a man in his sixties or seventies with acute or convalescent COVID-19. The sample was peripheral blood.

The DNA for the CDR3 is TGTGCCAGCAGCCAAACAGGGGGCGCTTCCTACGAGCAGTACTTC. Translating gives CASSQTGGASYEQYF. The chain is built from TRBV4-2 and TRBJ2-7, with 9 nucleotides matching TRBD1. The V gene's germline CDR1 is LGHNA and CDR2 YNFKEQ. This CDR3 is 15 amino acids long. Trimming at V came to 2 bases and at J to 1 base, leaving 3 bases not matched to a gene.